The clone carrying this T cell receptor beta chain was observed a handful of times. What it binds is unknown. PCR was performed a second time for roughly 7 to 12 cycles using a sample-barcoded 5' primer and a J-beta primer mix. TCRdb used MiXCR to reprocess the 5' RACE reads, holding one entry per CDR3 protein. The sample yields some 1.8 million distinct CDR3 sequences, 39% seen once. These data come from a study of blood T cells in healthy people across ages. Study-level results: Versus aged donors, long-lived donors had higher diversity and more naive CD4+ cells.

The germline V and J ends were trimmed by 5 bases and 4 bases, with 14 bases remaining between them. The CDR3 loop spans 15 amino acids. Germline V gives CDR1 SEHNR, CDR2 FQNEAQ (reference sequence). Specimen: blood. J is TRBJ1-4 and V is TRBV7-9; perhaps TRBD1 as D (6 bases). The TCR sequence derives from a human donor in good health. CDR3 loop: CASSGGQSLNEKLFF. The CDR3 bases are TGTGCCAGCAGCGGAGGACAGAGCCTTAATGAAAAACTGTTTTTT.